The clone carrying this TCR beta chain was observed once. Sample treatment: preoperative locoregional IRX-2 cytokine immunotherapy. Patients received preoperative, locoregional IRX-2 cytokine immunotherapy in a phase Ib study. This table comes from immunoSEQ multiplex PCR, and its TCRdb copy is limited to in-frame clones, with some not included. The sample consists of around 95,000 clones, roughly 90% of them appearing once. This sample is part of a study of preoperative IRX-2 immunotherapy in early breast cancer. CDR3 length equals 16 residues. Trimming at V came to 1 base and at J to 5 bases, leaving 7 bases not matched to a gene. CDR1 is SSHAT, CDR2 FNYEAQ, per germline (reference sequence).

This specimen was tumor tissue, taken after IRX-2 immunotherapy. The gene calls are TRBV7-7 and TRBJ2-5, with 10 nucleotides matching TRBD2. The receptor was derived from a human donor with breast cancer. DNA for the CDR3: TGTGCCAGCAGCTTAGACTCAGCGGGGGGGCATGAGACCCAGTACTTC. Protein sequence: CASSLDSAGGHETQYF. The complete variable domain, with remaining parts taken from reference TRBV7-7 and TRBJ2-5, reads GAGVSQSPRYKVTKRGQDVTLRCDPISSHATLYWYQQALGQGPEFLTYFNYEAQPDKSGLPSDRFSAERPEGSISTLTIQRTEQRDSAMYRCASSLDSAGGHETQYFGPGTRLLVL.